The sequence of this T cell receptor beta chain was determined in a study of T cell responses to AZD1222 COVID-19 vaccine. Findings and caveats of the study: Donors skewed white British and female; clonal diversity was possibly underestimated. In the spike-specific TCR repertoire, nearly half reportedly target unmutated variant regions.

As to this clone: Its specificity is not known. The sample contains more than one DNA sequence encoding this CDR3.

Using immunoSEQ multiplex PCR, the repertoire was profiled, and TCRdb retains in-frame clones only, with some absent. Among 120,000 or so clones listed, approximately 88% were seen once. Looked up from germline, CDR1 is LGHNT and CDR2 is FRNRAP. Trimming shortened V by 5 bases and J by 6 bases, and 5 bases separated the two germline ends. This CDR3 has 11 residues. Material: peripheral blood, obtained on day 0 of AZD1222 vaccination. The rearrangement links TRBV12-5 to TRBJ2-1; D ambiguous. The clonotype was recovered from an adult in good health. The CDR3, as DNA: TGTGCTAGTGGTCTACGCAATGAGCAGTTCTTC. Its protein is CASGLRNEQFF. Drawing the rest from reference TRBV12-5 and TRBJ2-1, the complete variable domain is DARVTQTPRHKVTEMGQEVTMRCQPILGHNTVFWYRQTMMQGLELLAYFRNRAPLDDSGMPKDRFSAEMPDATLATLKIQPSEPRDSAVYFCASGLRNEQFFGPGTRLTVL.